Sequencing of this T cell receptor (beta chain) was carried out in a study of cytomegalovirus exposure and HLA in healthy donors. V shed 2 bases, J shed 3 bases, and the junction held 16 bases outside the gene matches. The length of the CDR3 is 20 residues. Looked up from germline, CDR1 is SGHRS and CDR2 is YFSETQ. Generated by immunoSEQ multiplex PCR, the TCRdb table keeps only in-frame clones and is missing some. The sample consists of some 50,000 clones, over 90% of them appearing once. V usage is TRBV5-1 and J usage is TRBJ2-5; 13 bases match TRBD2. This receptor was obtained from a woman aged 18-29 years in good health and CMV-seronegative. Sequencing used PBMCs. This CDR3 reads CASSFPVTSGRARLEETQYF. The DNA for the CDR3 is TGCGCCAGCAGCTTCCCAGTCACTAGCGGGAGGGCCAGGCTGGAAGAGACCCAGTACTTC.